This T cell receptor beta chain was documented in a study of blood T cell repertoires in COVID-19. Study context: COVID-19 samples, acute and convalescent, were from the United States, Italy and Spain. PBMCs, B-cell-depleted T cells, or T cells provided the cDNA or gDNA that made up the material.

The CDR3 loop spans 14 amino acids. V was clipped by 5 bases and J by 4 bases, with 14 bases between them. The germline gives CDR1 MGHDK, CDR2 SYGVNS. In the study's own analysis: Estimation of nucleated cell counts was performed using reference gene primer amplification. The protocol was immunoSEQ multiplex PCR, while the TCRdb copy is restricted to in-frame clones and leaves out a portion. Clone size and V and J calls were adopted from that table, with D and trimming inferred from the DNA. The sample carries fewer than 250,000 clones, around 82% recorded once. This receptor was identified in a woman between 65 and 79 years old with acute or convalescent COVID-19. The sequenced material came from peripheral blood. V usage is TRBV25-1 and J usage is TRBJ1-1; D not resolved. CDR3 region: CASSPPGSATEAFF. In DNA, the CDR3 is TGTGCCAGCAGTCCACCGGGGAGTGCCACTGAAGCTTTCTTT.